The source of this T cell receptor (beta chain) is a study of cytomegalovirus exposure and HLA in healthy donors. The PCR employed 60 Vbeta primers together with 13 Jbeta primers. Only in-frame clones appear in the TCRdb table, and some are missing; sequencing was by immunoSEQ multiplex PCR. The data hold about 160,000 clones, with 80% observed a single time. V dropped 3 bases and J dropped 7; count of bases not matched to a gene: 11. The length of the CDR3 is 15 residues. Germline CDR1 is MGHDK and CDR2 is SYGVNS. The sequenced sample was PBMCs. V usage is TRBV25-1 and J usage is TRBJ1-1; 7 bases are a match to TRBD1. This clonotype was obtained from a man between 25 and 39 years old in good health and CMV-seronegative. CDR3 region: CASSDTTGQTLEAFF. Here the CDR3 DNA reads TGTGCCAGCAGTGATACGACGGGACAGACGCTTGAAGCTTTCTTT.